This T cell receptor beta chain emerged from a study of T cell responses to AZD1222 COVID-19 vaccine. Comment on this clone: Its antigen is still unknown.

Method: immunoSEQ multiplex PCR; TCRdb's copy keeps in-frame clones and lacks some. Here the sample spans fewer than 150,000 clones, 88% being singletons. Trimming removed 7 bases from V and 0 bases from J, with 13 bases in between. This CDR3 region has 15 residues. The germline gives CDR1 LNHDA, CDR2 SQIVND (reference sequence). Notes on the study in general: No day 14 peak samples; only post-peak repertoires were characterized. Unmutated variant regions reportedly attract nearly half of all spike-specific TCRs. Vaccine-associated CD4 TCRs ranged over spike, dominating at 160-218 and 743-854.

The input for sequencing was peripheral blood, taken on day 0 of AZD1222 vaccination. The sequence derives from an adult in good health. V usage is TRBV19 and J usage is TRBJ1-3, with D uncertain. DNA for the CDR3: TGTGCCAGTACCCTGACTGACGACTCTGGAAACACCATATATTTT. Encoded protein: CASTLTDDSGNTIYF.